The text below deals with one TCR beta chain. What it binds is not known. Sequencing was performed with immunoSEQ multiplex PCR; in TCRdb, only in-frame clones are kept and a portion is missing. The data hold 2,100,000 or so clones, with approximately 96% observed a single time. This specimen belongs to a study of shared clonotypes between healthy human individuals. About the research overall: Each donor contributed plates that comprised three CD4 naive, three CD4 memory, two CD8 naive and one CD8 memory. Findings and caveats of the study: Apart from blood, nothing was sampled; tissue repertoires likely differ.

The CDR3 covers 15 residues. V lost 3 bases to trimming and J lost 1 base, with 12 bases between them. CDR1 and CDR2 from the germline V gene are MDHEN and SYDVKM. Memory CD4+ cells were the fraction left after CD45RA+ naive selection. The source of this sequence is a man aged 18-30 years in good health. Specimen: naive CD4+ T cells sorted from blood. Subset given: CD45RA+ positively selected. The chain is built from TRBV28 and TRBJ1-1; D might be TRBD1 (5 bases). CDR3: CASSFLTVGNTEAFF. The CDR3 nucleotides are TGTGCCAGCAGTTTCTTGACAGTCGGGAACACTGAAGCTTTCTTT. The full variable domain, its missing parts supplied by reference TRBV28 and TRBJ1-1, is DVKVTQSSRYLVKRTGEKVFLECVQDMDHENMFWYRQDPGLGLRLIYFSYDVKMKEKGDIPEGYSVSREKKERFSLILESASTNQTSMYLCASSFLTVGNTEAFFGQGTRLTVV.